These 7 T cell receptor beta chains were all obtained from the same sample, sequenced in a study of T cell changes during pregnancy in multiple sclerosis. Sequenced by immunoSEQ multiplex PCR; TCRdb stores in-frame clones only, minus some. The sample lists 120,000 or so clones, over 85% occurring once. The sequencing here drew on peripheral blood, taken before pregnancy. The receptors stem from a female donor with multiple sclerosis, enrolled in a pregnancy study.

The rearrangement links TRBV5-6 to TRBJ2-1; D unresolved. This CDR3 is 12 amino acids long. CDR1 SGHDT and CDR2 YYEEEE come from the germline V gene. The V and J ends lost 1 base and 6 bases respectively, with 5 bases between them. The CDR3 DNA reads TGTGCCAGCAGCTTGCAACTCAATGAGCAGTTCTTC. As protein: CASSLQLNEQFF.

CDR3 nucleotides: TGTGCCAGCAGCTTAATCGTACACGCGAACACCGGGGAGCTGTTTTTT. This codes for CASSLIVHANTGELFF. The chain combines TRBV7-9 with TRBJ2-2; D unclear. Trimming pared 2 bases from V and 0 bases from J, leaving 10 bases between. This CDR3 is 16 amino acids long. Germline lookup yields CDR1 SEHNR and CDR2 FQNEAQ (reference sequence).

This clone was picked up one time. V and J are TRBV7-8 and TRBJ1-5; 7 positions match TRBD1. Germline V gene data show CDR1 as SGHVS and CDR2 as FQNEAQ. The CDR3 consists of 17 residues. The junction had 10 bases not matched to a gene; V was cut back by 4 bases and J by 1 base. The CDR3 region has the DNA TGTGCCAGCAGCTCAAAAACAGGGGTGGTCAGCAATCAGCCCCAGCATTTT. Residues: CASSSKTGVVSNQPQHF. Drawing the rest from reference TRBV7-8 and TRBJ1-5, the complete variable domain is GAGVSQSPRYKVAKRGQDVALRCDPISGHVSLFWYQQALGQGPEFLTYFQNEAQLDKSGLPSDRFFAERPEGSVSTLKIQRTQQEDSAVYLCASSSKTGVVSNQPQHFGDGTRLSIL.

This chain links TRBV28 with TRBJ1-5; TRBD1 aligns across 7 bases. The CDR3 length is 15 residues. V trimming: 6 bases; J trimming: 1 base; junction bases outside the gene matches: 6. Germline V lookup: CDR1 MDHEN, CDR2 SYDVKM. The chain's CDR3 is CASSTAGQSNQPQHF. As DNA, the CDR3 is TGTGCCAGCAGCACCGCGGGACAGAGCAATCAGCCCCAGCATTTT.

J is TRBJ1-1 and V is TRBV19; D might be TRBD1 (6 bases). Per germline, CDR1 LNHDA and CDR2 SQIVND (reference sequence). Trimming left V 5 bases short and J 0 bases short, with 16 bases between. The CDR3 covers 16 residues. The CDR3 DNA reads TGTGCCAGTAGTCCAGGGGCTACTATCATGAACACTGAAGCTTTCTTT. It is translated as CASSPGATIMNTEAFF.

This clone has only a few counts. The chain uses TRBV28 and TRBJ2-5; 13 bases are shared with TRBD2. The junction had 3 bases not matched to a gene; V was cut back by 5 bases and J by 3 bases. The CDR3 contains 15 residues. CDR1 and CDR2 (germline): MDHEN, SYDVKM. CDR3 coding DNA: TGTGCCAGCAGTCCCGGACTAGCGGGAGAAGAGACCCAGTACTTC. Protein sequence: CASSPGLAGEETQYF. The whole variable domain, remainder taken from reference TRBV28 and TRBJ2-5, is DVKVTQSSRYLVKRTGEKVFLECVQDMDHENMFWYRQDPGLGLRLIYFSYDVKMKEKGDIPEGYSVSREKKERFSLILESASTNQTSMYLCASSPGLAGEETQYFGPGTRLLVL.

The chain carries TRBV5-6 and TRBJ1-1; D unclear. This CDR3 has 12 amino acids. The V end lost 3 bases, the J end lost 11 bases, and 14 bases lay between the germline ends. Germline V gene data show CDR1 as SGHDT and CDR2 as YYEEEE. The CDR3, as DNA: TGTGCCAGCAGCTCCATAGGAGCCTCGGCTTTCTTT. The encoded protein is CASSSIGASAFF.